Listed below are T cell receptor beta chains from one sample, sequenced in a study of response to subunit inactivated influenza vaccine. TCRdb processed the RT-PCR reads anew with MiXCR; each CDR3 protein has one entry. The data contain under 850,000 distinct CDR3 sequences, around 20% of them singletons. The starting material was PBMCs from blood, obtained roughly 5 days after vaccination. The receptors shown here come from a man in his fifties or sixties who received an inactivated influenza vaccine. Both conserved end residues are part of each CDR3. Fields, in order: CDR3 length, J gene, D gene, clone size, V gene, CDR3 protein, CDR3 DNA. The D gene is left open where the match is weak. Not all rows give a size; the values are once, few, many and, for expanded clones, a class.

12 | TRBJ2-7 | NA | many | TRBV29-1 | CSVDGDSYEQYF | TGCAGCGTTGACGGGGACTCCTACGAGCAGTACTTC
17 | TRBJ2-1 | TRBD2 | few | TRBV7-2 | CASSFLIAGNKNNEQFF | TGTGCCAGCAGCTTTTTGATAGCGGGGAACAAAAACAATGAGCAGTTCTTC
18 | TRBJ2-1 | TRBD2 | few | TRBV20-1 | CSARDPSGRSSAYNEQFF | TGCAGTGCTAGAGATCCTAGCGGGAGATCATCGGCCTACAATGAGCAGTTCTTC
17 | TRBJ2-1 | TRBD1 | NA | TRBV6-2/TRBV6-3 | CASSYRPPGGANNEQFF | TGTGCCAGCAGTTACCGCCCACCAGGGGGCGCAAACAATGAGCAGTTCTTC
13 | TRBJ2-3 | NA | NA | TRBV18 | CASSNTWADTQYF | TGTGCCAGCTCAAACACTTGGGCAGATACGCAGTATTTT
17 | TRBJ2-3 | TRBD2 | NA | TRBV20-1 | CSARDAGLAGVRDTQYF | TGCAGTGCTAGAGATGCGGGACTAGCGGGAGTCCGAGATACGCAGTATTTT
16 | TRBJ2-1 | NA | NA | TRBV9 | CASSVGTVTSYNEQFF | TGTGCCAGCAGCGTAGGTACAGTGACTTCGTACAATGAGCAGTTCTTC
18 | TRBJ1-6 | NA | once | TRBV15 | CATSRGLAIGALNSPLHF | TGTGCCACCAGCAGAGGATTGGCCATTGGTGCCCTAAATTCACCCCTCCACTTT
17 | TRBJ2-6 | TRBD1 | NA | TRBV7-9 | CASSQGQGLSGANVLTF | TGTGCCAGCAGCCAGGGACAGGGCCTCTCTGGGGCCAACGTCCTGACTTTC
15 | TRBJ2-5 | NA | many | TRBV7-6 | CASSLGGSKTETQYF | TGTGCCAGCAGCTTAGGAGGCTCAAAGACAGAGACCCAGTACTTC
17 | TRBJ2-1 | NA | NA | TRBV19 | CASSIGLRAGLYNEQFF | TGTGCCAGTAGTATAGGATTGCGAGCGGGTCTATACAATGAGCAGTTCTTC
16 | TRBJ2-5 | TRBD1 | few | TRBV28 | CASSYFDRVGLETQYF | TGTGCCAGCAGCTACTTTGACAGGGTAGGATTGGAGACCCAGTACTTC
13 | TRBJ2-5 | NA | NA | TRBV4-3 | CASSQASWETQYF | TGCGCCAGCAGCCAAGCGTCTTGGGAGACCCAGTACTTC
15 | TRBJ2-1 | TRBD1 | NA | TRBV7-2 | CASSFDRVRANEQFF | TGTGCCAGCAGCTTCGACAGGGTTAGGGCCAATGAGCAGTTCTTC
13 | TRBJ2-7 | TRBD2 | NA | TRBV6-2/TRBV6-3 | CASGLAGGSEQYF | TGTGCCAGCGGTCTAGCGGGAGGCTCCGAGCAGTACTTC
16 | TRBJ2-7 | TRBD1 | many | TRBV5-1 | CASSLTGTGYSYEQYF | TGCGCCAGCAGCCTAACCGGGACAGGGTACTCCTACGAGCAGTACTTC
22 | TRBJ2-1 | TRBD2 | few | TRBV12-3/TRBV12-4 | CASSFPTHSTSGRARSYNEQFF | TGTGCCAGCAGTTTTCCAACCCACTCGACTAGCGGGAGGGCCAGGTCCTACAATGAGCAGTTCTTC
12 | TRBJ2-7 | NA | few | TRBV28 | CASSLRIGEQYF | TGTGCCAGCAGTTTAAGGATCGGTGAGCAGTACTTC
14 | TRBJ2-7 | NA | NA | TRBV7-2 | CASSLWGGGYEQYF | TGTGCCAGCAGCTTATGGGGTGGGGGGTACGAGCAGTACTTC
15 | TRBJ2-1 | TRBD1 | NA | TRBV5-1 | CASSLAGDRGGEQFF | TGCGCCAGCAGCTTGGCTGGCGACAGGGGGGGCGAGCAGTTCTTC
14 | TRBJ2-7 | TRBD2 | few | TRBV7-9 | CASSFTSALDEQYF | TGTGCCAGCAGCTTCACTAGCGCCTTGGACGAGCAGTACTTC
13 | TRBJ2-1 | NA | NA | TRBV29-1 | CSVVRRQVNEQFF | TGCAGCGTTGTCCGGCGCCAGGTCAATGAGCAGTTCTTC
17 | TRBJ2-2 | TRBD1 | NA | TRBV4-2 | CASSQARGQGLGGELFF | TGTGCCAGCAGCCAAGCAAGGGGACAGGGGCTCGGCGGGGAGCTGTTTTTT
15 | TRBJ2-7 | TRBD2 | few | TRBV12-3/TRBV12-4 | CASSPALAGSYEQYF | TGTGCCAGCAGTCCAGCACTAGCGGGGTCCTACGAGCAGTACTTC
15 | TRBJ2-3 | NA | NA | TRBV7-2 | CASSLTWTVRDTQYF | TGTGCCAGCAGCTTAACCTGGACTGTCCGAGATACGCAGTATTTT
15 | TRBJ2-5 | TRBD2 | NA | TRBV3-1 | CASSQDLSGGETQYF | TGTGCCAGCAGCCAAGACCTCAGCGGGGGAGAGACCCAGTACTTC
13 | TRBJ2-7 | TRBD2 | few | TRBV6-2/TRBV6-3 | CASSWPSGYEQYF | TGTGCCAGCAGTTGGCCTAGCGGATACGAGCAGTACTTC
19 | TRBJ1-5 | NA | NA | TRBV6-2/TRBV6-3 | CASSYRSERGRYSNQPQHF | TGTGCCAGCAGTTACAGGTCCGAAAGGGGTCGTTATAGCAATCAGCCCCAGCATTTT